The present T cell receptor (beta chain) was sequenced within a study of CXCR3-negative and CXCR3-positive naive CD8 T cells. Overall study findings and caveats: For naive cells, CXCR3-negative and CXCR3-positive subsets had similar TRBV-TRBJ usage; for memory cells, usage differed. Post-cryopreservation CXCR3 expression was partly diminished, and the bulk of assays employed fresh PBMCs. High diversity, comparable across both naive subsets, contrasted with much lower diversity in memory CD8+ cells.

This CDR3 has 15 amino acids. Germline lookup yields CDR1 LGHNA and CDR2 YSLEER. Regarding this clonotype: What it binds is not known.

It was by 5' RACE with UMI labels that the TRB cDNA libraries were prepared. TCRdb re-called the 5' RACE reads and gives one entry per CDR3 protein, without DNA. The listing records 30,000 to 40,000 distinct CDR3 sequences. The source is a human donor in good health. Some clones in this sample may be carry-over from other donors' samples. J is TRBJ2-1 and V is TRBV4-3; TCRdb designates TRBD1, a call that cannot be tested without DNA. The sequenced sample consisted of memory CD8+ T cells from blood. CDR3 sequence reads: CASSPSRTAYNEQFF.